Included here is one T cell receptor (beta chain) sequence, with context. Antigen: not known. A read error may explain this, as a much larger clone is one base away. One entry per CDR3 protein results from TCRdb running MiXCR on the RT-PCR reads. The sample consists of about 780,000 distinct CDR3 sequences, about 18% of them appearing once. This entry belongs to a study of response to subunit inactivated influenza vaccine. Germline CDR1 reads DFQATT; CDR2 reads SNEGSKA (reference sequence). CDR3 size: 13 residues. V was pared by 0 bases and J by 4 bases, with 9 bases between. Study results and limitations: The authors offered the suggestion that each seasonal influenza vaccination recruits few new T cells.

The receptor's source is a man aged 45-65 years who received an inactivated influenza vaccine. Sequencing was performed on PBMCs from blood, taken more than 4 days after vaccination. The chain recombines TRBV20-1 with TRBJ1-1; maybe TRBD1 (5 bases). CDR3 amino acids: CSARDVGTTEAFF. The CDR3 DNA is TGCAGTGCTAGAGATGTGGGGACCACTGAAGCTTTCTTT.